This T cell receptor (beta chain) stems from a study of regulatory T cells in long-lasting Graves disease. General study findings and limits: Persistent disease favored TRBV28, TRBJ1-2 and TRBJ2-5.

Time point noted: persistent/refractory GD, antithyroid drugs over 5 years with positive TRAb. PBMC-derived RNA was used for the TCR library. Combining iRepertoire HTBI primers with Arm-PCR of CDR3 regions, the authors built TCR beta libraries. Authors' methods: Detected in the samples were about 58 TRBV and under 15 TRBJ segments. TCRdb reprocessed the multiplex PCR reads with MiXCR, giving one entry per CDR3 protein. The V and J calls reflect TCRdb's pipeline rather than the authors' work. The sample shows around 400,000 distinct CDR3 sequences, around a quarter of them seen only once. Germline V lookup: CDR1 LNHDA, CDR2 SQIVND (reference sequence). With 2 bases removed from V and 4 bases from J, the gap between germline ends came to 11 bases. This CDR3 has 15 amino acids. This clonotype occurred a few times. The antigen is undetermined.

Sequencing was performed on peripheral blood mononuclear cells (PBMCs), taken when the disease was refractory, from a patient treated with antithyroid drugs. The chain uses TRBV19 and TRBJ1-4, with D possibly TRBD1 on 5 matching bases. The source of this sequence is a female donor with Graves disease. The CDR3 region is CASSIWGTDNEKLFF. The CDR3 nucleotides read TGTGCCAGTAGTATATGGGGGACGGATAATGAAAAACTGTTTTTT.